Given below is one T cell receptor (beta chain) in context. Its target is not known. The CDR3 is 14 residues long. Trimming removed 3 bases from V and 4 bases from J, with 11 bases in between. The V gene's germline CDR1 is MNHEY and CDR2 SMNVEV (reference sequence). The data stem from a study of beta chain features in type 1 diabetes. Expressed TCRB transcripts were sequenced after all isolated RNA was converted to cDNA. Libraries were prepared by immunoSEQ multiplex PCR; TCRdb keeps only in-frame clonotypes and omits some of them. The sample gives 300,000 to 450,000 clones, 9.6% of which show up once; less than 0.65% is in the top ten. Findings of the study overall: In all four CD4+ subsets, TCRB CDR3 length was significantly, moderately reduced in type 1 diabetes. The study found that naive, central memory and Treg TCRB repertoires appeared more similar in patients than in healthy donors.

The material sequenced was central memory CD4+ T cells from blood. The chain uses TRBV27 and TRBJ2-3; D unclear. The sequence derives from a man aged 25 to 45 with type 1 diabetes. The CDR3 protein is CASSFKGSSDTQYF. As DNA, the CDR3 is TGTGCCAGCAGTTTTAAGGGTTCATCAGATACGCAGTATTTT.